The rows below give T cell receptor beta chains drawn from one sample of a study of shared clonotypes between healthy human individuals. The method was immunoSEQ multiplex PCR; TCRdb's version includes in-frame clones alone and lacks a portion of them. Of about 680,000 clones listed, about 90% are singletons. The sequencing sample was made of naive CD8+ T cells sorted from blood. The source is a man aged 25-45 years in good health. Each CDR3 is given with its conserved first and last residue. The D gene is left open where the match is weak. Clone size appears in some rows only: once, few, many, or a class for an expanded clone.

TRBV5-8	NA	NA	TRBJ2-7	14	TGTGCCAGCAGCTTCTGGGGGCGCTCTTACGAGCAGTACTTC	CASSFWGRSYEQYF
TRBV19	NA	NA	TRBJ1-5	13	TGTGCCAGTAGTATAGTCCCGGGCCAGCCCCAGCATTTT	CASSIVPGQPQHF
TRBV7-3	NA	TRBD2	TRBJ2-3	15	TGTGCCAGCAGCTTAACTAGCGGGAGTGCAGATACGCAGTATTTT	CASSLTSGSADTQYF
TRBV5-6	NA	NA	TRBJ2-5	16	TGTGCCAGCAGCTTGTCGCTGGGCATGGGACAAGAGACCCAGTACTTC	CASSLSLGMGQETQYF
TRBV2	NA	TRBD2	TRBJ2-7	14	TGTGCCAGCAGTGAAGTCGGGACTAGGAACGAGCAGTACTTC	CASSEVGTRNEQYF
TRBV15	NA	NA	TRBJ2-5	15	TGTGCCACCAGCCCCGCCCGAGCTTACCAAGAGACCCAGTACTTC	CATSPARAYQETQYF
TRBV27	NA	NA	TRBJ2-1	16	TGTGCCAGCAGTCTCCTACTAGCCCTCTCTCGCAATGAGCAGTTCTTC	CASSLLLALSRNEQFF
TRBV5-5	once	NA	TRBJ2-7	13	TGTGCCAGCAGCTTGTTCCTCTCCTACGAGCAGTACTTC	CASSLFLSYEQYF
TRBV7-8	NA	NA	TRBJ2-7	12	TGTGCCACCAGGGGAGGCTCCTACGAGCAGTACTTC	CATRGGSYEQYF
TRBV29-1	NA	TRBD1	TRBJ2-1	15	TGCAGCGTAGAGGACCGGGGACAGGGGGACAATGAGCAGTTCTTC	CSVEDRGQGDNEQFF